The 30 T cell receptor beta chains presented below share a single source sample, sequenced in a study of OX40 agonist ivuxolimab in advanced cancers. Sequencing was performed with immunoSEQ multiplex PCR; in TCRdb, only in-frame clones are kept and a portion is missing. This sample has under 85,000 clones, with about 86% found just once. The source material was CD4+ or CD8+ T cells sorted from blood, sampled in a trial of the OX40 agonist ivuxolimab. Source of these receptors: an adult with an advanced solid tumor such as melanoma, head and neck, liver or kidney cancer.

The chain recombines TRBV6-1 with TRBJ1-3, with D perhaps TRBD1 (6 bases). CDR1 and CDR2 (germline): MNHNS, SASEGT. CDR3 length equals 14 residues. Trimming took 4 bases from V and 9 from J, leaving 16 bases between them. CDR3 residues: CASSVRTAGGTIYF. CDR3 DNA: TGTGCCAGCAGTGTTCGGACAGCCGGAGGCACCATATATTTT.

This rearrangement joins TRBV28 to TRBJ2-7; 7 positions agree with TRBD2. Per germline, CDR1 MDHEN and CDR2 SYDVKM. CDR3 length: 18 amino acids. With 5 bases clipped from V and 1 base from J, the junction kept 17 bases outside the gene matches. Here the CDR3 reads CASSRNPRLAQGSYEQYF. The CDR3 bases are TGTGCCAGCAGTCGGAATCCAAGACTAGCTCAGGGTTCCTACGAGCAGTACTTC. Supplemented by reference TRBV28 and TRBJ2-7, the full variable domain reads DVKVTQSSRYLVKRTGEKVFLECVQDMDHENMFWYRQDPGLGLRLIYFSYDVKMKEKGDIPEGYSVSREKKERFSLILESASTNQTSMYLCASSRNPRLAQGSYEQYFGPGTRLTVT.

The count of this clone is one. The V call is TRBV18, the J call TRBJ2-1; 9 positions match TRBD2. V lost 0 bases and J lost 5; bases outside the gene matches: 2. The germline CDR1 and CDR2 sequences are KGHSH and LQKENI. The CDR3 length is 15 residues. The DNA of the CDR3 is TGTGCCAGCTCACCACCGCTAGCGGGGAACAATGAGCAGTTCTTC. This encodes CASSPPLAGNNEQFF.

This clone has more than one count but fewer than ten. The genes are TRBV6-5 and TRBJ2-5, with TRBD2 matching 12 bases. The CDR3 has 15 residues. Losses at the gene ends were 7 bases for V and 5 bases for J; bases not matched to a gene: 8. Per the germline V gene, CDR1 is MNHEY and CDR2 is SVGAGI. The CDR3 loop is CASTRTSGVMETQYF. CDR3 sequence (DNA): TGTGCCAGCACCCGGACTAGCGGGGTCATGGAGACCCAGTACTTC.

This rearrangement joins TRBV11-2 to TRBJ2-3; D possibly uses TRBD1 or TRBD2 (5 bases each). The length of the CDR3 is 16 residues. V shed 2 bases and J shed 3 bases, with 15 bases lying between them. Germline V gives CDR1 SGHAT, CDR2 FQNNGV. CDR3 sequence: CASSLSGRQNTDTQYF. CDR3 bases: TGTGCCAGCAGCTTATCAGGGAGACAGAATACAGATACGCAGTATTTT. The full variable domain, its missing parts supplied by reference TRBV11-2 and TRBJ2-3, is EAGVAQSPRYKIIEKRQSVAFWCNPISGHATLYWYQQILGQGPKLLIQFQNNGVVDDSQLPKDRFSAERLKGVDSTLKIQPAKLEDSAVYLCASSLSGRQNTDTQYFGPGTRLTVL.

The genes are TRBV29-1 and TRBJ2-2; 7 bases are a match to TRBD1. The V gene end was trimmed by 6 bases and the J gene end by 0 bases; junction bases not matched to a gene: 7. The germline V gene encodes CDR1 SQVTM and CDR2 ANQGSEA. CDR3 size: 15 residues. DNA of the CDR3: TGCAGCGTCTCCACAGGGGACGCGAACACCGGGGAGCTGTTTTTT. Translation: CSVSTGDANTGELFF.

The chain combines TRBV7-9 with TRBJ1-2; TRBD1 might be the D (5 bases). Deletions cut 1 base from V and 8 bases from J, with 14 bases between. This CDR3 region has 14 residues. CDR1 is SEHNR, CDR2 FQNEAQ, per germline (reference sequence). In DNA form, the CDR3 reads TGTGCCAGCAGCTTAGTGGGGCTCCAGAGGGGCTACACCTTC. As protein: CASSLVGLQRGYTF.

The V call is TRBV2, the J call TRBJ1-3, with D unresolved. The CDR3 is 15 residues long. CDR1 is SNHLY and CDR2 is FYNNEI in the germline V gene. Trimming removed 1 base at V and 0 bases at J, with 7 bases between. The chain's CDR3 is CASSEVRSSGNTIYF. The CDR3 DNA is TGTGCCAGCAGTGAAGTGCGGAGCTCTGGAAACACCATATATTTT.

This chain connects TRBV5-4 to TRBJ2-7; D is ambiguous. CDR1 and CDR2 from the germline V gene are SGHNT and YYREEE (reference sequence). V lost 4 bases and J 3 bases, leaving 20 bases between the germline ends. CDR3 size: 16 residues. CDR3 protein: CASSDRDGRARYEQYF. The DNA of the CDR3 is TGTGCCAGCAGCGACCGAGATGGCCGAGCCCGCTACGAGCAGTACTTC.

This chain links TRBV7-3 with TRBJ2-7, with 8 bases that match TRBD1. From germline, CDR1 is SGHTA and CDR2 FQGTGA. CDR3 length: 13 amino acids. The J segment lost 6 bases and the V segment lost 3 bases, leaving 4 bases of the junction unmatched. The CDR3 DNA reads as TGTGCCAGCAGCTTGAGACAGGGGAGCGAGCAGTACTTC. This sequence encodes CASSLRQGSEQYF.

The chain combines TRBV28 with TRBJ2-7, with D tentatively TRBD1 (6 bases). Per the germline V gene, CDR1 is MDHEN and CDR2 is SYDVKM. This CDR3 has 16 amino acids. V lost 4 bases and J lost 3, with 19 bases in between. In nucleotides, the CDR3 is TGTGCCAGCAGTTCCCGCCGACAGGTTTTCTACTACGAGCAGTACTTC. Its translation: CASSSRRQVFYYEQYF.

The chain links TRBV19 to TRBJ1-1, with D unresolved. Germline CDR1 LNHDA, CDR2 SQIVND (reference sequence). V was clipped by 9 bases and J by 5 bases, with 16 bases between them. There are 13 residues in the CDR3. The CDR3 loop is CASARGRSTEAFF. For the CDR3, the DNA is TGTGCCAGCGCCCGGGGAAGGAGTACTGAAGCTTTCTTT.

The chain carries TRBV19 and TRBJ1-2; D gene ambiguous. The germline gives CDR1 LNHDA, CDR2 SQIVND (reference sequence). CDR3 length equals 13 residues. Deletions cut 3 bases from V and 2 bases from J, with 7 bases between. CDR3 loop: CASSMTGNYGYTF. For the CDR3, the DNA is TGTGCCAGTAGTATGACCGGGAACTATGGCTACACCTTC.

V gene TRBV7-3 combines with J gene TRBJ2-5; 7 bases are a match to TRBD2. V lost 5 bases to trimming and J lost 5 bases; unmatched junction nucleotides: 11. The CDR3 is 15 residues long. CDR1 SGHTA and CDR2 FQGTGA come from the germline V gene. CDR3: CASSPGGSGFETQYF. The DNA of the CDR3 is TGTGCCAGCAGCCCGGGGGGTAGCGGGTTCGAGACCCAGTACTTC.

The chain employs TRBV21-1 and TRBJ2-7; the D call of TRBD2 is as the table states it, not checked on the DNA. TRBV21-1 corresponds to a pseudogene. The length of the CDR3 is 12 residues. This CDR3 reads CASGGGPSEQYF. CDR3 in DNA: TGTGCCAGCGGGGGGGGTCCCTCCGAGCAGTACTTC.

This rearrangement joins TRBV7-8 to TRBJ1-2, with a possible D match to TRBD1 (6 bases). V was cut by 6 bases and J by 0 bases, with 14 bases left in between. The CDR3 loop spans 15 amino acids. Germline V gene sequence: CDR1 SGHVS, CDR2 FQNEAQ. The CDR3 nucleotides are TGTGCCAGCAGTTCCGACAGGACCTCTAACTATGGCTACACCTTC. It encodes CASSSDRTSNYGYTF.

The chain links TRBV6-1 to TRBJ2-2, with 10 positions matching TRBD2. V was pared by 4 bases and J by 1 base, with 6 bases of the junction left unmatched. The germline CDR1 and CDR2 sequences are MNHNS and SASEGT. The length of the CDR3 is 17 residues. The CDR3 bases are TGTGCCAGCAGTGCAAAAGGACTAGCGGAGAACACCGGGGAGCTGTTTTTT. Amino acids: CASSAKGLAENTGELFF.

V and J are TRBV29-1 and TRBJ2-1; maybe TRBD2 (6 bases). CDR3 length: 11 residues. Trimming pared 7 bases from V and 6 bases from J, leaving 10 bases between. Germline V gives CDR1 SQVTM, CDR2 ANQGSEA. The CDR3 DNA follows: TGCAGCGCGCCGGGGGTCAATGAGCAGTTCTTC. It codes for CSAPGVNEQFF.

The chain recombines TRBV15 with TRBJ2-7; 7 positions match TRBD1. Losses at the gene ends were 5 bases for V and 5 bases for J; bases not matched to a gene: 3. Germline assignment: CDR1 LNHNV and CDR2 YYDKDF (reference sequence). The CDR3 runs 12 residues. The CDR3 DNA reads as TGTGCCACCAGCGGTACAGGGGACGAGCAGTACTTC. Amino acids: CATSGTGDEQYF.

V gene TRBV7-9 combines with J gene TRBJ1-2; D gene uncertain. Germline-derived CDR1 and CDR2 are SEHNR and FQNEAQ (reference sequence). This CDR3 has 17 amino acids. V lost 4 bases and J 2 bases, leaving 20 bases between the germline ends. The CDR3 region is CASSSPYFPTGNYGYTF. The CDR3 coding sequence is TGTGCCAGCAGCTCCCCCTACTTCCCTACTGGGAACTATGGCTACACCTTC.

V is TRBV7-7 and J is TRBJ2-1; the match to TRBD2 covers 9 bases. The CDR3 is made up of 17 amino acids. The junction had 15 bases not matched to a gene; V was cut back by 5 bases and J by 7 bases. Germline loops: CDR1 SSHAT, CDR2 FNYEAQ (reference sequence). The CDR3 is CASSPAGFSGRVNEQFF. The CDR3 DNA reads TGTGCCAGCAGCCCAGCGGGATTTAGCGGGAGAGTGAATGAGCAGTTCTTC. Full variable domain (rest looked up from reference TRBV7-7 and TRBJ2-1): GAGVSQSPRYKVTKRGQDVTLRCDPISSHATLYWYQQALGQGPEFLTYFNYEAQPDKSGLPSDRFSAERPEGSISTLTIQRTEQRDSAMYRCASSPAGFSGRVNEQFFGPGTRLTVL.

The V gene is TRBV19, the J gene TRBJ1-1; D is uncertain. V shed 0 bases and J shed 1 base, with 6 bases lying between them. Germline CDR1 and CDR2: LNHDA and SQIVND (reference sequence). The CDR3 spans 14 residues. The CDR3 sequence: CASSIDGSNTEAFF. CDR3 DNA: TGTGCCAGTAGTATAGACGGGTCGAACACTGAAGCTTTCTTT.

This sequence joins TRBV9 and TRBJ2-6; 7 nucleotides line up with TRBD1. Germline CDR1 and CDR2: SGDLS and YYNGEE. This CDR3 comprises 18 residues. After removal of 0 bases from V and 0 bases from J, the junction contained 6 bases not matched to a gene. CDR3 DNA sequence: TGTGCCAGCAGCGTAGTGGGACAGTTACTCTCTGGGGCCAACGTCCTGACTTTC. This gives the protein CASSVVGQLLSGANVLTF.

This chain links TRBV7-8 with TRBJ1-1, with D perhaps matching TRBD1 (5 bases). Germline CDR1 SGHVS, CDR2 FQNEAQ. This CDR3 contains 15 residues. The V end lost 3 bases, the J end lost 3 bases, and 14 bases lay between the germline ends. The CDR3 protein is CASSFLGVGDTEAFF. CDR3 DNA sequence: TGTGCCAGCAGCTTTTTAGGGGTTGGAGACACTGAAGCTTTCTTT.

This rearrangement joins TRBV29-1 to TRBJ2-7, with TRBD1 as a possible D gene (6 bases). The length of the CDR3 is 14 residues. The germline gives CDR1 SQVTM, CDR2 ANQGSEA. Trimming pared 5 bases from V and 2 bases from J, leaving 16 bases between. The CDR3 DNA is TGCAGCGTTCCCGTAACGACAGGCACCTACGAGCAGTACTTC. It is translated as CSVPVTTGTYEQYF.

The chain links TRBV7-2 to TRBJ1-1; TRBD1 is a possible D gene (5 bases). V was clipped by 1 base and J by 0 bases, with 6 bases between them. CDR3 size: 14 residues. Germline lookup yields CDR1 SGHTA and CDR2 FQGNSA. The CDR3 is CASSLGQMNTEAFF. CDR3 in DNA: TGTGCCAGCAGCTTAGGACAGATGAACACTGAAGCTTTCTTT.

The count of this clone is one. V gene TRBV11-3 combines with J gene TRBJ2-3; tentatively, D is TRBD2 (5 bases). This CDR3 has 13 amino acids. Germline assignment: CDR1 SGHNT and CDR2 YENEEA. V was pared by 5 bases and J by 5 bases, with 11 bases between. CDR3 protein: CASSPTGVDTQYF. In DNA form, the CDR3 reads TGTGCCAGCAGCCCCACCGGGGTAGATACGCAGTATTTT.

This clone showed up just a few times. The gene calls are TRBV5-1 and TRBJ2-3; TRBD2 matches at 7 bases. Losses at the gene ends were 1 base for V and 3 bases for J; bases not matched to a gene: 11. The CDR3 runs to 17 residues. Germline V gene sequence: CDR1 SGHRS, CDR2 YFSETQ. The CDR3 reads CASSLWRAGRGTDTQYF. In DNA, the CDR3 is TGCGCCAGCAGCTTGTGGCGGGCAGGGAGGGGAACAGATACGCAGTATTTT.

The genes are TRBV19 and TRBJ2-5; either TRBD1 or TRBD2 may fit D (6 bases each). CDR1 and CDR2 (germline): LNHDA, SQIVND (reference sequence). CDR3 length: 13 residues. V was clipped by 3 bases and J by 5 bases, with 10 bases between them. The CDR3 here is CASSMRGAETQYF. Written as DNA, the CDR3 is TGTGCCAGTAGTATGAGGGGGGCGGAGACCCAGTACTTC.

The genes are TRBV28 and TRBJ1-6, with unresolved D. Germline CDR1 is MDHEN and CDR2 is SYDVKM. This CDR3 is 14 amino acids long. Trimming pared 8 bases from V and 10 bases from J, leaving 18 bases between. The CDR3 protein is CASGVRRGQSPLHF. Here the CDR3 DNA reads TGTGCCAGCGGTGTTCGCCGAGGGCAATCACCCCTCCACTTT.